This passage covers 30 T cell receptor beta chains from one sample sequenced in a study of T-cell memory formation after mild COVID-19. MiXCR, applied by TCRdb to the 5' RACE reads, yields one record per CDR3 protein. The table records around 530,000 distinct CDR3 sequences, about 22% of them present only once. What was sequenced was PBMCs or a T cell subset sorted from them (not recorded which). All receptors derive from an adult woman who had mild COVID-19 (a few samples of this study predate the infection). Cell type and time point are not known.

Only a few counts were recorded for this clonotype. The chain is built from TRBV7-2 and TRBJ2-7; D call uncertain. The CDR3 runs to 17 residues. Germline-derived CDR1 and CDR2 are SGHTA and FQGNSA. V was clipped by 0 bases and J by 3 bases, with 18 bases between them. The CDR3 DNA follows: TGTGCCAGCAGCTTAGCCACAGCAGGATGGACGAGCTACGAGCAGTACTTC. This encodes CASSLATAGWTSYEQYF.

V usage is TRBV10-3 and J usage is TRBJ1-2; D might be TRBD1 (5 bases). This CDR3 has 14 amino acids. The germline V and J ends were trimmed by 8 bases and 6 bases, with 19 bases remaining between them. Germline V gene lookup returns CDR1 ENHRY and CDR2 SYGVKD. The CDR3 sequence: CAIRRSGGGNGYTF. Here the CDR3 DNA reads TGTGCCATCCGCAGATCCGGGGGAGGAAATGGCTACACCTTC.

This clonotype has only a few counts. The chain employs TRBV9 and TRBJ1-5; D unclear. Trimming removed 2 bases at V and 4 bases at J, with 13 bases between. Germline V gives CDR1 SGDLS, CDR2 YYNGEE. The CDR3 runs to 15 residues. The CDR3 sequence: CASSVSPGGNQPQHF. CDR3 sequence (DNA): TGTGCCAGCAGCGTCTCACCCGGCGGTAATCAGCCCCAGCATTTT.

This chain connects TRBV3-1 to TRBJ2-7; 8 nucleotides align to TRBD1. Germline CDR1 LGHDT, CDR2 YNNKEL (reference sequence). Trimming took 0 bases from V and 3 from J; bases not matched to a gene: 7. The CDR3 loop spans 16 amino acids. This chain's CDR3 is CASSQDPGQEFYEQYF. CDR3 in DNA: TGTGCCAGCAGCCAAGACCCGGGACAGGAATTCTACGAGCAGTACTTC.

This clonotype was detected many times. This rearrangement joins TRBV13 to TRBJ2-1; the D is unclear. The CDR3 covers 13 residues. In germline, CDR1 is PRHDT, CDR2 FYEKMQ (reference sequence). Between the trimmed V and J ends, which lost 1 base and 4 bases, there was a span of 5 bases. The CDR3 loop reads CASSLVGYNEQFF. CDR3 sequence (DNA): TGTGCCAGCAGCTTAGTAGGGTACAATGAGCAGTTCTTC.

This clonotype was seen more than once but under ten times. Here the CDR3 DNA reads TGCAGTGCTGGGAAAGACTCTGGAAACACCATATATTTT. Translated: CSAGKDSGNTIYF. The chain combines TRBV20-1 with TRBJ1-3; unclear D gene. CDR1 is DFQATT and CDR2 is SNEGSKA in the germline V gene (reference sequence). The ends were cut back, 5 bases at V and 0 bases at J, with 8 bases in the middle. The CDR3 contains 13 residues.

The gene calls are TRBV5-5 and TRBJ2-7, with a weak D call TRBD2 (5 bases). This CDR3 comprises 13 residues. CDR1 is SGHKS and CDR2 is YYEKEE in the germline V gene (reference sequence). Trimming pared 4 bases from V and 7 bases from J, leaving 15 bases between. As DNA, the CDR3 is TGTGCCAGCAGCCGCCATCCCGAGCGGGAGCAGTACTTC. Residues: CASSRHPEREQYF.

The chain uses TRBV7-9 and TRBJ2-1; D ambiguous. Trimming took off 3 bases at V and 2 bases at J, with 8 bases between the two ends. Germline V gene sequence: CDR1 SEHNR, CDR2 FQNEAQ (reference sequence). The CDR3 extends over 14 amino acids. The DNA of the CDR3 is TGTGCCAGCAGCTTTGGCAGTACCTACAATGAGCAGTTCTTC. Protein product: CASSFGSTYNEQFF. The full variable domain, completed using reference TRBV7-9 and TRBJ2-1, is DTGVSQNPRHKITKRGQNVTFRCDPISEHNRLYWYRQTLGQGPEFLTYFQNEAQLEKSRLLSDRFSAERPKGSFSTLEIQRTEQGDSAMYLCASSFGSTYNEQFFGPGTRLTVL.

This clonotype showed up just a few times. This chain joins TRBV11-2 and TRBJ2-6; 7 nucleotides match TRBD2. Trimming took 6 bases from V and 2 from J; bases not matched to a gene: 10. The CDR3 has 17 residues. Germline V gives CDR1 SGHAT, CDR2 FQNNGV. The CDR3 sequence: CASRSFSRGAGANVLTF. DNA of the CDR3: TGTGCCAGCAGATCCTTTTCCCGGGGGGCTGGGGCCAACGTCCTGACTTTC.

This clonotype came up a few times. The rearrangement joins TRBV6-2 or TRBV6-3 to TRBJ2-3; 10 bases fit TRBD1. With V trimmed by 5 bases and J by 14 bases, 7 bases remained unmatched. CDR1 MNHEY and CDR2 SVGEGT come from the germline V gene. This CDR3 contains 12 residues. In nucleotides, the CDR3 is TGTGCCAGCAGTAGCCGGGACAGGGGCTTGTATTTT. This sequence encodes CASSSRDRGLYF.

The sample holds a few counts of this clonotype. V is TRBV12-3 or TRBV12-4 and J is TRBJ1-1; no reliable D call. V lost 7 bases and J lost 6, with 9 bases in between. This CDR3 region has 11 residues. The CDR3 DNA reads as TGTGCCAGCATTGGCCCCGCTGAAGCTTTCTTT. This encodes CASIGPAEAFF.

This chain uses TRBV7-8 with TRBJ1-1, with TRBD1 as a possible D gene (5 bases). V lost 1 base to trimming and J lost 3 bases, with 12 bases between them. Per germline, CDR1 SGHVS and CDR2 FQNEAQ. The CDR3 covers 15 residues. The CDR3 spells CASSLGPGGDTEAFF. The CDR3 DNA reads as TGTGCCAGCAGCTTAGGTCCTGGGGGGGACACTGAAGCTTTCTTT.

The rearrangement links TRBV7-3 to TRBJ2-1; 7 bases match TRBD2. CDR3 length equals 17 residues. In germline, CDR1 is SGHTA, CDR2 FQGTGA. The J segment lost 4 bases and the V segment lost 5 bases, leaving 14 bases of the junction unmatched. The CDR3 here is CASSPDKGSGAYNEQFF. The CDR3, as DNA: TGTGCCAGCAGCCCAGACAAGGGCAGCGGGGCATACAATGAGCAGTTCTTC.

The chain couples TRBV6-2 or TRBV6-3 to TRBJ1-2; D unresolved. The length of the CDR3 is 12 residues. V lost 2 bases and J lost 2, with 3 bases in between. Per germline, CDR1 MNHEY and CDR2 SVGEGT. The CDR3 sequence: CASSYENYGYTF. The CDR3 DNA is TGTGCCAGCAGTTACGAGAACTATGGCTACACCTTC.

The V and J genes are TRBV3-1 and TRBJ1-5; D call uncertain. V lost 3 bases, J lost 5 bases, and 5 bases lay in between. Germline V CDR1 and CDR2: LGHDT, YNNKEL (reference sequence). CDR3 size: 12 residues. Here the CDR3 reads CASSQGDQPQHF. CDR3 sequence (DNA): TGTGCCAGCAGCCAGGGTGATCAGCCCCAGCATTTT.

This clonotype turned up a few times. V is TRBV5-1 and J is TRBJ2-3, with 8 nucleotides matching TRBD2. Germline V lookup: CDR1 SGHRS, CDR2 YFSETQ. Trimming at V came to 6 bases and at J to 4 bases, leaving 10 bases not matched to a gene. This CDR3 contains 15 residues. The CDR3 DNA follows: TGCGCCAGCACTTGGGGAGCGGGAGTGTCAGATACGCAGTATTTT. Protein sequence: CASTWGAGVSDTQYF.

This clonotype was picked up a small number of times. The chain carries TRBV7-9 and TRBJ1-2, with D possibly matching TRBD1 (6 bases). The length of the CDR3 is 13 residues. V gave up 5 bases and J gave up 4 bases, with 11 bases separating them. Germline CDR1 is SEHNR and CDR2 is FQNEAQ (reference sequence). The CDR3 bases are TGTGCCAGCAGCGACTCCAGGGGCTATGGCTACACCTTC. This translates into CASSDSRGYGYTF.

The chain links TRBV7-3 to TRBJ2-1; D possibly corresponds to TRBD1 (6 bases). This CDR3 has 16 amino acids. V shed 8 bases and J shed 0 bases, with 17 bases lying between them. In germline, CDR1 is SGHTA, CDR2 FQGTGA. CDR3 protein: CASPGHDQYSYNEQFF. CDR3 sequence (DNA): TGTGCCAGCCCGGGACACGATCAGTACTCCTACAATGAGCAGTTCTTC.

This clonotype was counted between two and nine times. The chain is built from TRBV6-2 or TRBV6-3 and TRBJ2-1, with D possibly being TRBD2 (6 bases). CDR3 length: 15 amino acids. V was cut by 8 bases and J by 4 bases, with 18 bases left in between. Germline lookup yields CDR1 MNHEY and CDR2 SVGEGT. The CDR3 bases are TGTGCCAGCGCTGGCGGGGACCGAGGGTACAATGAGCAGTTCTTC. Translation gives CASAGGDRGYNEQFF.

The chain is built from TRBV20-1 and TRBJ2-1; D may be TRBD2 (5 bases). Trimming took 0 bases from V and 4 from J, leaving 10 bases between them. The CDR3 has 14 residues. In germline, CDR1 is DFQATT, CDR2 SNEGSKA (reference sequence). The CDR3 sequence: CSARDLRTYNEQFF. The CDR3 nucleotides are TGCAGTGCTAGAGATCTGCGGACTTACAATGAGCAGTTCTTC.

The rearrangement links TRBV7-2 to TRBJ2-5, with D perhaps TRBD2 (6 bases). CDR3 size: 14 residues. CDR1 SGHTA and CDR2 FQGNSA come from the germline V gene. The V and J ends lost 2 bases and 5 bases respectively, with 12 bases between them. CDR3 in DNA: TGTGCCAGCAGCTTATCCGGAGGGCCGGAGACCCAGTACTTC. Translation: CASSLSGGPETQYF.

J is TRBJ1-3 and V is TRBV14; no clear D gene. The CDR3 contains 13 residues. Germline CDR1 reads SGHDN; CDR2 reads FVKESK. V was clipped by 4 bases and J by 4 bases, with 8 bases between them. The CDR3: CASSRSRGNTIYF. The CDR3 DNA is TGTGCCAGCAGCCGGTCTAGGGGAAACACCATATATTTT.

V is TRBV7-2 and J is TRBJ1-4, with D possibly being TRBD1 (5 bases). The CDR3 runs to 13 residues. The V and J ends lost 8 bases and 7 bases respectively, with 14 bases between them. The V gene's germline CDR1 is SGHTA and CDR2 FQGNSA. This CDR3 reads CASAWDLGEKLFF. The DNA of the CDR3 is TGTGCCAGCGCTTGGGACCTGGGTGAAAAACTGTTTTTT.

V and J are TRBV20-1 and TRBJ1-2, with D possibly being TRBD1 (5 bases). The CDR3 runs 15 residues. From germline, CDR1 is DFQATT and CDR2 SNEGSKA (reference sequence). The V gene lost 1 base and the J gene lost 1 base, with 13 bases spanning the gap. DNA of the CDR3: TGCAGTGCTAGAGCCCGCCAGGGTCATAACTATGGCTACACCTTC. Translating it yields CSARARQGHNYGYTF.

The rearrangement joins TRBV4-2 to TRBJ2-3, with D possibly TRBD2 on 6 matching bases. Trimming cost V 0 bases and J 1 base, with 14 bases left between them. Germline V CDR1 and CDR2: LGHNA, YNFKEQ. The CDR3 sequence is 17 residues long. The CDR3 loop reads CASSQERRGVGTDTQYF. The DNA of the CDR3 is TGTGCCAGCAGCCAAGAACGCCGCGGGGTGGGCACAGATACGCAGTATTTT.

The table lists this clonotype with a few counts. V usage is TRBV18 and J usage is TRBJ2-5; D may be TRBD2 (5 bases). The CDR3 totals 14 residues. Trimming removed 3 bases from V and 0 bases from J, with 8 bases in between. The V gene's germline CDR1 is KGHSH and CDR2 LQKENI. CDR3 amino acids: CASSPSTNQETQYF. Here the CDR3 DNA reads TGTGCCAGCTCACCGTCGACTAACCAAGAGACCCAGTACTTC.

The chain has TRBV12-3 or TRBV12-4 and TRBJ1-1; D possibly corresponds to TRBD1 (6 bases). The CDR3 totals 14 residues. Trimming took off 5 bases at V and 2 bases at J, with 12 bases between the two ends. The CDR3: CASSPSQGNTEAFF. CDR3 DNA: TGTGCCAGCAGTCCCTCACAGGGAAACACTGAAGCTTTCTTT.

The chain is built from TRBV5-1 and TRBJ2-5, with 8 bases lining up with TRBD1. V trimming: 3 bases; J trimming: 2 bases; junction bases outside the gene matches: 6. This CDR3 has 15 residues. Germline V gene sequence: CDR1 SGHRS, CDR2 YFSETQ. CDR3 bases: TGCGCCAGCAGCTCCCAGGGGGCTCGGCAAGAGACCCAGTACTTC. Amino acids: CASSSQGARQETQYF.

This chain links TRBV2 with TRBJ2-5, with 12 nucleotides matching TRBD1. This CDR3 has 16 amino acids. CDR1 and CDR2 from the germline V gene are SNHLY and FYNNEI. V shed 2 bases, J shed 5 bases, and the junction held 6 bases outside the gene matches. CDR3: CASSEKWDRGRETQYF. The CDR3, as DNA: TGTGCCAGCAGTGAAAAGTGGGACAGGGGGCGGGAGACCCAGTACTTC.

This clonotype was found a few times. The chain's CDR3 is CASSPFFADTQYF. The CDR3 DNA follows: TGTGCCAGCAGCCCCTTCTTCGCAGATACGCAGTATTTT. V usage is TRBV3-1 and J usage is TRBJ2-3; D is unresolved. CDR1 is LGHDT, CDR2 YNNKEL, per germline (reference sequence). This CDR3 is built from 13 residues. Between the trimmed V and J ends, which lost 4 bases and 4 bases, there was a span of 9 bases.